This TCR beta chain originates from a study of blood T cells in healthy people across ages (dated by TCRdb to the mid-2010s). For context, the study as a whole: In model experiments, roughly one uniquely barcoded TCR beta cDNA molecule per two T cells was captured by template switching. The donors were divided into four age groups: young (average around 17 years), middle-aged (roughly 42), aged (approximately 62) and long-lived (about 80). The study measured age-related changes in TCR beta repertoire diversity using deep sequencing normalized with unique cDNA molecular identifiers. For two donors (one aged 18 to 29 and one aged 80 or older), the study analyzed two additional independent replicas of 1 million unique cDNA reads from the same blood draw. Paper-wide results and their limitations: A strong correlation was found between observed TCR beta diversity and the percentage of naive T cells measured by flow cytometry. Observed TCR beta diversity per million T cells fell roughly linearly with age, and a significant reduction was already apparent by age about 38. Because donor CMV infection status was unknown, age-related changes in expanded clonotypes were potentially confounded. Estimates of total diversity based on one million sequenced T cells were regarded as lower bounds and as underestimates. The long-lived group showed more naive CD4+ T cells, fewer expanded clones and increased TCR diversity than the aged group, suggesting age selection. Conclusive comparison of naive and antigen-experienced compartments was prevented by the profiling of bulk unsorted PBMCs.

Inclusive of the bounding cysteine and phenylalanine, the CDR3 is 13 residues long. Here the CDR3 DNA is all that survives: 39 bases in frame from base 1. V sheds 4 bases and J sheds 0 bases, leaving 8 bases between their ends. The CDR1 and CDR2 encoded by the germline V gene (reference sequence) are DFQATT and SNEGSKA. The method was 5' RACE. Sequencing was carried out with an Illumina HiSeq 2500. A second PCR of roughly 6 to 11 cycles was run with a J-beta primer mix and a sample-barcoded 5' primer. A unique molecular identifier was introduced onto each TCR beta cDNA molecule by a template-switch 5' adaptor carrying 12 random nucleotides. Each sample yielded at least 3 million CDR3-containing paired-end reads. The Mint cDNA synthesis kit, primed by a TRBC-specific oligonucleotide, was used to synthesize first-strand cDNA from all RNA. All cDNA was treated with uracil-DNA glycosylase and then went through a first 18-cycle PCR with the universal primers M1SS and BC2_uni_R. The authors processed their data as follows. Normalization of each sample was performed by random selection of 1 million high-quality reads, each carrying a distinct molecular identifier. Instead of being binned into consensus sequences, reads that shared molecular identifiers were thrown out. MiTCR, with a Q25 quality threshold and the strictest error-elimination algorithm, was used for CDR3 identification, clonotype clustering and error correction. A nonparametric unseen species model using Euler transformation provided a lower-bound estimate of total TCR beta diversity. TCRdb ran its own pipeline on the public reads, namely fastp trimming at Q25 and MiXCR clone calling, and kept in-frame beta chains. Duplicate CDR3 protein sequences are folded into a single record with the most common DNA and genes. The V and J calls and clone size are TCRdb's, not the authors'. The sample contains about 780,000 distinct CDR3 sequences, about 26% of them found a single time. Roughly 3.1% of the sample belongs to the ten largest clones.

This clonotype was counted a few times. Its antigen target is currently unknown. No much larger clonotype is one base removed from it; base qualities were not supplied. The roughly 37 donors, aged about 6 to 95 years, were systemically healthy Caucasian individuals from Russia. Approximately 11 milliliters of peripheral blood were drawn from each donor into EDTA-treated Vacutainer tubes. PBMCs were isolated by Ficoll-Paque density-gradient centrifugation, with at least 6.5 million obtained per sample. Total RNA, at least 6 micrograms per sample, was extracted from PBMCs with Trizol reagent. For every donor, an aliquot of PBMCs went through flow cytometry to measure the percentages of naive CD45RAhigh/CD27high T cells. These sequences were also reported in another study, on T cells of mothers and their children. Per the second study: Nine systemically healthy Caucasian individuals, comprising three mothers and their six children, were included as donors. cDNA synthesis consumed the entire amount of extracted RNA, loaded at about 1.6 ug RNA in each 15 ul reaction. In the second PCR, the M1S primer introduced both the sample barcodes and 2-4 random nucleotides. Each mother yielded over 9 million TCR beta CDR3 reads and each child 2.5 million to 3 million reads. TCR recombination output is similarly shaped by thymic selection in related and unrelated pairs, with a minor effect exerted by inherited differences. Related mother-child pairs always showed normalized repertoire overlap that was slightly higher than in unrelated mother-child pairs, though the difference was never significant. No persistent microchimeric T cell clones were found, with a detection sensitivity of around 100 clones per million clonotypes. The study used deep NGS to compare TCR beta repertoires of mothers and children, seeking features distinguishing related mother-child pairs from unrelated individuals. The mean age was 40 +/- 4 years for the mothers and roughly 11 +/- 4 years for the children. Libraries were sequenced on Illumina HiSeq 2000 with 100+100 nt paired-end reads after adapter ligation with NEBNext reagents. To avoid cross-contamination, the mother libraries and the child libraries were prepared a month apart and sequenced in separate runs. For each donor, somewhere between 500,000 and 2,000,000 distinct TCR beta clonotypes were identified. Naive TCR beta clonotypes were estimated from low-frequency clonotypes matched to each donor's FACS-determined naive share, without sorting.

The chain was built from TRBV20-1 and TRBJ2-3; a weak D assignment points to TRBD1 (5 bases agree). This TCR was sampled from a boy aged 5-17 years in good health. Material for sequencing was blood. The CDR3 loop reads CSAIRGSTDTQYF. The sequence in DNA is TGCAGTGCTATAAGGGGAAGCACAGATACGCAGTATTTT.